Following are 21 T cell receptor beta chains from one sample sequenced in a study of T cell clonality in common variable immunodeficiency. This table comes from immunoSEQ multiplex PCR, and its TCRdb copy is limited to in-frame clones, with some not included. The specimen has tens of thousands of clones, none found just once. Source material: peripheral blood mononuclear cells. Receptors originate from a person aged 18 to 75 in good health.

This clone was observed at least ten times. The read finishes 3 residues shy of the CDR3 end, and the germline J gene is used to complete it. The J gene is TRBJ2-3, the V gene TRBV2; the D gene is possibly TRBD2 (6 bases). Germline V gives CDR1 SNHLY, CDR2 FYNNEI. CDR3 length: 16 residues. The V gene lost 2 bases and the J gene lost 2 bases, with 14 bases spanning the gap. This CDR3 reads CASSEQLAGNTDTQYF. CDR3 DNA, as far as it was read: TGTGCCAGCAGTGAACAACTGGCGGGGAACACAGATACG.

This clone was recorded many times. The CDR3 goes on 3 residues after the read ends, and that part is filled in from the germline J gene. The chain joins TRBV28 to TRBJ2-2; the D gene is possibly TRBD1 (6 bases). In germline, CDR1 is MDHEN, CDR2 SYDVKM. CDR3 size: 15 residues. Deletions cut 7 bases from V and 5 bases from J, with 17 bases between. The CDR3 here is CASNTDTGRTGELFF. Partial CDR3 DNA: TGTGCCAGCAACACGGATACAGGGAGAACCGGGGAG.

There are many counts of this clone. CDR3 DNA, as far as it was read: TGTGCCAGTAGCCCAGGGGGGACTTATCAGCCC. It encodes CASSPGGTYQP. The entire CDR3 protein reads CASSPGGTYQPQHF. The chain has TRBV19 and TRBJ1-5, with 7 bases matching TRBD1. The read ends 3 residues before the CDR3 terminus; that terminus is restored from the germline J gene. The CDR3 has 14 amino acids. Unmatched junction bases numbered 7, after V lost 6 bases and J lost 5 bases. The germline V gene encodes CDR1 LNHDA and CDR2 SQIVND (reference sequence). The full variable domain, completed using reference TRBV19 and TRBJ1-5, is DGGITQSPKYLFRKEGQNVTLSCEQNLNHDAMYWYRQDPGQGLRLIYYSQIVNDFQKGDIAEGYSVSREKKESFPLTVTSAQKNPTAFYLCASSPGGTYQPQHFGDGTRLSIL.

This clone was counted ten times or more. CDR3 loop: CSVEVELGYTF. The part of the CDR3 DNA that was read is TGCAGCGTTGAAGTTGAACTCGGC. V is TRBV29-1 and J is TRBJ1-2; D gene ambiguous. The read ends 3 residues before the CDR3 terminus; that terminus is restored from the germline J gene. Germline V gene sequence: CDR1 SQVTM, CDR2 ANQGSEA. The CDR3 covers 11 residues.

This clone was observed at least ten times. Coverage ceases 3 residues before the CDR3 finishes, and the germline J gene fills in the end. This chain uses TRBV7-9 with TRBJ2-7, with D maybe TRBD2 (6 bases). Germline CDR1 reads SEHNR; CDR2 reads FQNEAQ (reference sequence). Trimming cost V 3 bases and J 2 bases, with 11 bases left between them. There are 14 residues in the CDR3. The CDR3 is CASSFRGNPYEQYF. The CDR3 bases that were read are TGTGCCAGCAGCTTCCGCGGGAATCCCTACGAG.

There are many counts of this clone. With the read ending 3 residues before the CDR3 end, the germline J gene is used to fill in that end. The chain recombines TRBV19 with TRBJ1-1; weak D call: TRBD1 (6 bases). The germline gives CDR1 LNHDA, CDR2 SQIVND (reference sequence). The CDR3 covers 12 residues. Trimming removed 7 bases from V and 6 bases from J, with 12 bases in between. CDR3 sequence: CASTDEGAEAFF. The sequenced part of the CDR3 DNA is TGTGCCAGTACCGATGAGGGGGCTGAA.

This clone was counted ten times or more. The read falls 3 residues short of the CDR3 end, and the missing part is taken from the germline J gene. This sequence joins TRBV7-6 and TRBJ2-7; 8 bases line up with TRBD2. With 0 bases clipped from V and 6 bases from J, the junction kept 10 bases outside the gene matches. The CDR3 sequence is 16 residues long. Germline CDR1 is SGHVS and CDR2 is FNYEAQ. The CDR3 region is CASSLATGTSILEQYF. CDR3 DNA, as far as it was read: TGTGCCAGCAGCTTAGCCACGGGGACTAGTATCCTCGAG.

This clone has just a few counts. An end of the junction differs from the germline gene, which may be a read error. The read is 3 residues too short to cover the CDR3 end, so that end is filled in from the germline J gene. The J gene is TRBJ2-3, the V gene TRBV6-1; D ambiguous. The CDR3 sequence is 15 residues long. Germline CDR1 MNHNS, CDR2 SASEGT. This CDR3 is CASSEGISPPETQYF. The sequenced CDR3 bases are TGTGCCAGCAGTGAAGGTATTAGCCCTCCAGAGACG.

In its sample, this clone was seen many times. CDR3 residues: CASSLQGGQPQHF. The part of the CDR3 DNA that was read is TGTGCCAGCAGCTTGCAGGGGGGTCAGCCC. The V gene is TRBV5-5, the J gene TRBJ1-5; TRBD1 matches at 7 bases. Read sequence stops 3 residues before the CDR3 end, and the germline J gene provides the missing end. This CDR3 is 13 amino acids long. V shed 1 base, J shed 6 bases, and the junction held 1 base outside the gene matches. Germline assignment: CDR1 SGHKS and CDR2 YYEKEE (reference sequence).

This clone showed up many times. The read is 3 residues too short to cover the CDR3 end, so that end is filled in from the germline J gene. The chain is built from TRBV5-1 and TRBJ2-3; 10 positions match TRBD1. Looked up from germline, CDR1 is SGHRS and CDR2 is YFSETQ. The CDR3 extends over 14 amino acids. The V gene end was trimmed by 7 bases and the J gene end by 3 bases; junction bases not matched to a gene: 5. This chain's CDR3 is CASGDRGLTDTQYF. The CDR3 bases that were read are TGCGCCAGCGGCGACAGGGGGCTTACAGATACG.

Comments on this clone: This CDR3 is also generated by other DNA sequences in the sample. CDR3 sequence: CASSPDRDLNEAFF. The covered CDR3 bases are TGTGCCAGCTCACCAGACAGGGATCTCAATGAA. The chain uses TRBV18 and TRBJ1-1, with 7 bases fitting TRBD1. The sequence runs out 3 residues before the end of the CDR3; the remainder is reconstructed from the germline J gene. Germline CDR1 and CDR2: KGHSH and LQKENI. Trimming at V came to 2 bases and at J to 7 bases, leaving 7 bases not matched to a gene. The CDR3 is made up of 14 amino acids.

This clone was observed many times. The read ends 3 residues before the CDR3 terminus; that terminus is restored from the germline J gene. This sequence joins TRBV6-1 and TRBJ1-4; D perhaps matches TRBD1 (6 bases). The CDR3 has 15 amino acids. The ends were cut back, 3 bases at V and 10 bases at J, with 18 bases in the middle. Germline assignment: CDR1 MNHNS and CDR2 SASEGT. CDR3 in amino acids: CASSDPSAGEGKLFF. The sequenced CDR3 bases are TGTGCCAGCAGTGACCCCTCGGCAGGGGAGGGAAAA.

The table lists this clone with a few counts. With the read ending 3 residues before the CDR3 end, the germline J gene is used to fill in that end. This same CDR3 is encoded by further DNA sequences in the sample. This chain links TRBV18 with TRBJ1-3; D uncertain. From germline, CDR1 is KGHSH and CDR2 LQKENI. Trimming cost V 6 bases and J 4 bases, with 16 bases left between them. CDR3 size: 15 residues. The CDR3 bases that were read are TGTGCCAGCTCGCAGGAGGGTCTTCCCGGAAACACC. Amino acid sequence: CASSQEGLPGNT. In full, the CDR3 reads CASSQEGLPGNTIYF.

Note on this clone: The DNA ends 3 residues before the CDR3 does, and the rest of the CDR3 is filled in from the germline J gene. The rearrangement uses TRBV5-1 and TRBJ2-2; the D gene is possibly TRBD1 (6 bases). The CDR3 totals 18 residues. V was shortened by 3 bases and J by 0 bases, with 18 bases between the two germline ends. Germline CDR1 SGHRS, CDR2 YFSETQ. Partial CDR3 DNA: TGCGCCAGCAGCTCTATCCGCGACCAGGGGCCGAACACCGGGGAG. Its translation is CASSSIRDQGPNTGE. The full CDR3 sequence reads CASSSIRDQGPNTGELFF.

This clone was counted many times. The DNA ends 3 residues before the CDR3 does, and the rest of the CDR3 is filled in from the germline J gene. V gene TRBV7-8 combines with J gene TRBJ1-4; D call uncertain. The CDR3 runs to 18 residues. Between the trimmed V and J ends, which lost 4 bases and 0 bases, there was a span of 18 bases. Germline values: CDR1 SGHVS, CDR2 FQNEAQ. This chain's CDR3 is CASSSNAGRHATNEKLFF. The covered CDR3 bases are TGTGCCAGCAGCTCAAACGCCGGTCGCCACGCAACTAATGAAAAA.

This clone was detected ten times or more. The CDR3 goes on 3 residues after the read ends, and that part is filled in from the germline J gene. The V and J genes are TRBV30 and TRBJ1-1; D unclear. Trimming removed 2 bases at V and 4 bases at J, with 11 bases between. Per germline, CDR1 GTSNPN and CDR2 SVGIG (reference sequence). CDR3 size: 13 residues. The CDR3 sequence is CAWSLLASTEAFF. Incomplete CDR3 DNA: TGTGCCTGGAGTCTCCTTGCGAGCACTGAA.

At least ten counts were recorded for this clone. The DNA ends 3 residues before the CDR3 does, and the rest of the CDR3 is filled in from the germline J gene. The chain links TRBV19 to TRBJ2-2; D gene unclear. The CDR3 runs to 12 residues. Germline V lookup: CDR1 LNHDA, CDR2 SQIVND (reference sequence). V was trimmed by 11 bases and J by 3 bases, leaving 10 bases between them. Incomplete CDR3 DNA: TGTGCCGTGCAAAGGTACACCGGGGAG. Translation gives CAVQRYTGE. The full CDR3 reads CAVQRYTGELFF.

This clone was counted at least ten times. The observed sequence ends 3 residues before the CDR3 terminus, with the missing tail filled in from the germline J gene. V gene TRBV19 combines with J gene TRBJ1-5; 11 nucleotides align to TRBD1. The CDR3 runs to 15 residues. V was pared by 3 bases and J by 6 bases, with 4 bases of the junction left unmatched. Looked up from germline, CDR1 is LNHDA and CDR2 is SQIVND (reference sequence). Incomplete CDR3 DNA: TGTGCCAGTAGTATCGGGACAGGGGGGGGTCAGCCC. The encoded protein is CASSIGTGGGQP. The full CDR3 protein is CASSIGTGGGQPQHF.

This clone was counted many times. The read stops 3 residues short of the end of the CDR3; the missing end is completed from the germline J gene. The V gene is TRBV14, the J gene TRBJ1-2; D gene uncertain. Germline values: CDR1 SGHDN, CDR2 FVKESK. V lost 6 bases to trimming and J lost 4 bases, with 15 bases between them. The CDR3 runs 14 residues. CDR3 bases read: TGTGCCAGCAGTCCCTCGGGGAGCCTCTATGGC. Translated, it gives CASSPSGSLYG. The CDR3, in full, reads CASSPSGSLYGYTF.

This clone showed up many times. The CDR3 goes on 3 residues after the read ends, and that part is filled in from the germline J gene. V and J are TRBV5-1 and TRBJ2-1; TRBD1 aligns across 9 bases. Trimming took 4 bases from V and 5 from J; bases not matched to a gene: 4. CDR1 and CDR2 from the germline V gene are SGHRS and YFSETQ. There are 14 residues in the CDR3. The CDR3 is CASSKQGADNEQFF. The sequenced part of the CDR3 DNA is TGCGCCAGCAGCAAACAGGGGGCGGACAATGAG.

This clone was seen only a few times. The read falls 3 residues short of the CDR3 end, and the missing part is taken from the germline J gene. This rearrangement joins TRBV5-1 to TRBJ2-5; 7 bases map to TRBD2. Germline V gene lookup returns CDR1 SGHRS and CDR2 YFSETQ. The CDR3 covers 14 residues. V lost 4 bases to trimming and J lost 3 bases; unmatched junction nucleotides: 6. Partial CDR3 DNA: TGCGCCAGCAGCGGGGGGGTGGGGAAAGAGACC. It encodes CASSGGVGKET. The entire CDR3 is CASSGGVGKETQYF.